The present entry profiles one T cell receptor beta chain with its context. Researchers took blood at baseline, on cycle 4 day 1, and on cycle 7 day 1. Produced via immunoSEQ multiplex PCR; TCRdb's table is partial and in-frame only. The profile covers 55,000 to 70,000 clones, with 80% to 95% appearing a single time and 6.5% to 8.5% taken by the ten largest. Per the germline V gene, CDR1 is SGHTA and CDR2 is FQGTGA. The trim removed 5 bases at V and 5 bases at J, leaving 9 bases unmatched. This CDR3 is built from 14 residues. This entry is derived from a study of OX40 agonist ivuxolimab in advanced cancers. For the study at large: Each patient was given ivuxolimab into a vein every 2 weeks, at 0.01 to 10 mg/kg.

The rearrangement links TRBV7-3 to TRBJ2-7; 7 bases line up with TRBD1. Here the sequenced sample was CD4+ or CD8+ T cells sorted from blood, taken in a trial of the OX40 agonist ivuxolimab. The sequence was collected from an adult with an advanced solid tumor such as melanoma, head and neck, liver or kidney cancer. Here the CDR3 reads CASSLGQSGDEQYF. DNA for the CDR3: TGTGCCAGCAGCCTGGGACAGTCAGGGGACGAGCAGTACTTC.